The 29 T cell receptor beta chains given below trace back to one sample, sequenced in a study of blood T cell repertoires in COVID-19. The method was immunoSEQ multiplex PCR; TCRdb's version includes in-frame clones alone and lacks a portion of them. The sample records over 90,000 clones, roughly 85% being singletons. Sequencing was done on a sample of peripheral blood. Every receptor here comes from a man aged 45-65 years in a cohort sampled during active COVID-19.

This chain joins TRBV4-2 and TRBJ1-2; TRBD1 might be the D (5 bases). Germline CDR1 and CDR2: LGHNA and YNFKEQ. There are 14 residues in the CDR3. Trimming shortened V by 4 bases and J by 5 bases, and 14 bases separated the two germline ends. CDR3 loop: CASSPGQGGYGYTF. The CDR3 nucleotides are TGTGCCAGCAGCCCTGGGCAGGGCGGTTATGGCTACACCTTC.

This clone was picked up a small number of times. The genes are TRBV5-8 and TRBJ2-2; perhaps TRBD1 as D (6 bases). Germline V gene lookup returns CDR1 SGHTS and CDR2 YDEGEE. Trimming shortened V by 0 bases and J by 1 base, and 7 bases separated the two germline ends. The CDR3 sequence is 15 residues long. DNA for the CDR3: TGTGCCAGCAGCTTGGACAGGGAGAACACCGGGGAGCTGTTTTTT. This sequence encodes CASSLDRENTGELFF.

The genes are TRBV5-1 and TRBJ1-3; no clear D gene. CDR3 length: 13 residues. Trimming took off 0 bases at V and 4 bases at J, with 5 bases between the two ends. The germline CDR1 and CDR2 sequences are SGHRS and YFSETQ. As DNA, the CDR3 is TGCGCCAGCAGCTTGGTAGCCGGAAACACCATATATTTT. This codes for CASSLVAGNTIYF.

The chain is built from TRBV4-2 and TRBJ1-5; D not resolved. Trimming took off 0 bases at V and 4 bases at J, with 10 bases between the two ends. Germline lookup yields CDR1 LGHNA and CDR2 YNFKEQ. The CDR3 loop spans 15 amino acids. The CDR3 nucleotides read TGTGCCAGCAGCCAAGAGTGGACTTTAAATCAGCCCCAGCATTTT. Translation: CASSQEWTLNQPQHF.

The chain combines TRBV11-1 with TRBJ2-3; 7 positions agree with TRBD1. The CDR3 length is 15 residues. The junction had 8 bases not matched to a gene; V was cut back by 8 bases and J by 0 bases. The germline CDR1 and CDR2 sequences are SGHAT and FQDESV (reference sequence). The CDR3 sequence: CASSFTGDSTDTQYF. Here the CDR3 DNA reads TGTGCCAGCTCATTTACAGGGGATAGCACAGATACGCAGTATTTT.

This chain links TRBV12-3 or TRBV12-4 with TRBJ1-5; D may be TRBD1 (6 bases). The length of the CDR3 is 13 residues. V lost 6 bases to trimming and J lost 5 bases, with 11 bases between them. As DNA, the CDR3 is TGTGCCAGCAGCAGGGACAACCATCAGCCCCAGCATTTT. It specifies CASSRDNHQPQHF.

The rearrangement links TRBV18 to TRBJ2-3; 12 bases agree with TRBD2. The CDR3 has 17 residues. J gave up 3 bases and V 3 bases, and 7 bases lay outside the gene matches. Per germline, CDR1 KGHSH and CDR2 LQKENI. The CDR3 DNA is TGTGCCAGCTCACCCCGCTTGACTAGCGGGGGAACAGATACGCAGTATTTT. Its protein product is CASSPRLTSGGTDTQYF.

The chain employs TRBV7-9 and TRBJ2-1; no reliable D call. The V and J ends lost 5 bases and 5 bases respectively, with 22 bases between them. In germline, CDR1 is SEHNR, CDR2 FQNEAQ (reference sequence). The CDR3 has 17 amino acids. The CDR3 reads CASSPPFRQAVHNEQFF. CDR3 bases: TGTGCCAGCAGCCCCCCTTTCAGGCAGGCAGTCCACAATGAGCAGTTCTTC.

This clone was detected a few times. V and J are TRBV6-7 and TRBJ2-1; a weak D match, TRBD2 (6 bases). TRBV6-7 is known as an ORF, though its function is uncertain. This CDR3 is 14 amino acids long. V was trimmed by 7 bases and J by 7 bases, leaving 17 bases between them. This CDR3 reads CASTQLASSNEQFF. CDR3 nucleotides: TGTGCCAGCACCCAACTAGCTAGTTCGAATGAGCAGTTCTTC.

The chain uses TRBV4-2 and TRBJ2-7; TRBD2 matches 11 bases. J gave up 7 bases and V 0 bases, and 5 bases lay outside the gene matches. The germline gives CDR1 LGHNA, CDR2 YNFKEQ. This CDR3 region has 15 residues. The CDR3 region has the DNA TGTGCCAGCAGCCAAGATTTAGCGGGGGGGCTTGAGCAGTACTTC. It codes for CASSQDLAGGLEQYF.

In DNA form, the CDR3 reads TGTGCCATCACCCGACAGTTAGGCTCCTACAATGAGCAGTTCTTC. Translating it yields CAITRQLGSYNEQFF. This chain connects TRBV10-3 to TRBJ2-1; D might be TRBD1 (5 bases). The CDR3 sequence is 15 residues long. Trimming took 7 bases from V and 0 from J, leaving 13 bases between them. CDR1 and CDR2 (germline): ENHRY, SYGVKD.

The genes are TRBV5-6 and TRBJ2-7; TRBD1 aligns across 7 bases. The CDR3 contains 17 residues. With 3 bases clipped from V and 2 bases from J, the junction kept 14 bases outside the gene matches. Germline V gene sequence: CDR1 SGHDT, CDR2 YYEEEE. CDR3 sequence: CASSSRTGRADPYEQYV. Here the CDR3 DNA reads TGTGCCAGCAGCTCGAGGACAGGCAGGGCGGACCCCTACGAGCAGTACGTC.

The CDR3 DNA follows: TGTGCCACCAGTGGGAACAGAGACCATAATGAAAAACTGTTTTTT. Translation: CATSGNRDHNEKLFF. The rearrangement joins TRBV24-1 to TRBJ1-4; D unresolved. With 5 bases removed from V and 4 bases from J, the gap between germline ends came to 13 bases. CDR1 is KGHDR, CDR2 SFDVKD, per germline. CDR3 size: 15 residues.

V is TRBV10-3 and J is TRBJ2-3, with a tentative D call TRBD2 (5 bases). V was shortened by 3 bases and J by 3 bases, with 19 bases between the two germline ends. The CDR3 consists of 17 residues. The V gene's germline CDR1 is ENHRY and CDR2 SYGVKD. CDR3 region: CAISDVGGGPITDTQYF. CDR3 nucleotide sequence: TGTGCCATCAGTGACGTTGGCGGCGGGCCGATAACAGATACGCAGTATTTT.

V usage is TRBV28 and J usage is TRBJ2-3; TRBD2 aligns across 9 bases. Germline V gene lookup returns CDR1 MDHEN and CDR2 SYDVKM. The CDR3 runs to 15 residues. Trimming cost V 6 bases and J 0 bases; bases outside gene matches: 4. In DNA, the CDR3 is TGTGCCAGCAGCCGACTAGCGGTAAGCACAGATACGCAGTATTTT. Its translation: CASSRLAVSTDTQYF.

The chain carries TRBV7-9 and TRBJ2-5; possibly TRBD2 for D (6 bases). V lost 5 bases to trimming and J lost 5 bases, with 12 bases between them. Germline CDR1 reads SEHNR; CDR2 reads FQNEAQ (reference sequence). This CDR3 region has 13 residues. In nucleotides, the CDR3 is TGTGCCAGCAGCCACTTTGGGGGGGAGACCCAGTACTTC. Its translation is CASSHFGGETQYF.

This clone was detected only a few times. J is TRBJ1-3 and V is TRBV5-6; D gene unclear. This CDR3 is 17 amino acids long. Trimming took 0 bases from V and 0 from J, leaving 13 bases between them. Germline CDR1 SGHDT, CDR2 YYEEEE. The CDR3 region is CASSLVEGTISGNTIYF. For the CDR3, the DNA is TGTGCCAGCAGCTTGGTAGAGGGTACCATCTCTGGAAACACCATATATTTT.

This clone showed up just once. The CDR3 bases are TGCGCCAGCAGCCGGACGGCAGGGGAGTCTGGAAACACCATATATTTT. Protein: CASSRTAGESGNTIYF. This chain uses TRBV4-1 with TRBJ1-3; maybe TRBD1 (6 bases). V was trimmed by 4 bases and J by 1 base, leaving 14 bases between them. Germline CDR1 MGHRA, CDR2 YSYEKL. There are 16 residues in the CDR3.

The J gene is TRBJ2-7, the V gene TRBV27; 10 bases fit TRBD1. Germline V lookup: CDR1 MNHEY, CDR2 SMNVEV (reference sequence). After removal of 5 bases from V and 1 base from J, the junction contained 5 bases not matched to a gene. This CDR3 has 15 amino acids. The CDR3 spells CASSRPGQGSYEQYF. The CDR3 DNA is TGTGCCAGCAGTCGCCCGGGACAGGGGTCCTACGAGCAGTACTTC.

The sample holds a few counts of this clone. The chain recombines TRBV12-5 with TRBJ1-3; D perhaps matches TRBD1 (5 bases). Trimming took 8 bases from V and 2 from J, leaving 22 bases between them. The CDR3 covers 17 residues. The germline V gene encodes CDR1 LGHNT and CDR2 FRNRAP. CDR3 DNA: TGTGCTAGTTTTTTTCTCCGGGCAGGGCAAACTGGAAACACCATATATTTT. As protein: CASFFLRAGQTGNTIYF.

CDR3 amino acids: CASSQDIPAETIPSTDTQYF. The CDR3 bases are TGTGCCAGCAGCCAAGACATCCCAGCGGAAACCATACCTAGCACAGATACGCAGTATTTT. V usage is TRBV3-1 (or the pseudogene TRBV3-2) and J usage is TRBJ2-3, with D possibly matching TRBD2 (5 bases). The germline gives CDR1 LGHDT, CDR2 YNNKEL (reference sequence). This CDR3 comprises 20 residues. Trimming stripped 0 bases from V and 0 bases from J, with 22 bases between.

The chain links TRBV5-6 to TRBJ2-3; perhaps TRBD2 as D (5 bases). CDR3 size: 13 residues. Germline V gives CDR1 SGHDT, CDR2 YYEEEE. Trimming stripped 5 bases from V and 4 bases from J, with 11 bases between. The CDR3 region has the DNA TGTGCCAGCAGTCGGGGTCCCGCAGATACGCAGTATTTT. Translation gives CASSRGPADTQYF.

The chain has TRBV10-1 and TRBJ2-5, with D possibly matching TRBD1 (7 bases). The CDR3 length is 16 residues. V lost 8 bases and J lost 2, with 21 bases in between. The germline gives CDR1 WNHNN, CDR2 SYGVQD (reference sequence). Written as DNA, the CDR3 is TGCGCCAGCCCCGCCGGAGGGACAGAAAGTCAAGAGACCCAGTACTTC. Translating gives CASPAGGTESQETQYF.

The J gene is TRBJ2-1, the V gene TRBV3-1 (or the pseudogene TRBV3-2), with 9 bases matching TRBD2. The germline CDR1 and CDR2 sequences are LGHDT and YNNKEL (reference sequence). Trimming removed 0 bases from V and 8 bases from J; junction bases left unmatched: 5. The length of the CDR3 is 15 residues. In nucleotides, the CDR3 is TGTGCCAGCAGCCAAGATGCGGGGGGGGGCCATGAGCAGTTCTTC. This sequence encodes CASSQDAGGGHEQFF.

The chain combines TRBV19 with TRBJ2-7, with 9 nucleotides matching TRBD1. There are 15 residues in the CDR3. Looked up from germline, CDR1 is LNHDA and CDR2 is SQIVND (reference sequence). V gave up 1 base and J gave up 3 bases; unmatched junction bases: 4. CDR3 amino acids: CASSIGGTGFYEQYF. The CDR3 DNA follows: TGTGCCAGTAGTATAGGTGGGACAGGGTTCTACGAGCAGTACTTC.

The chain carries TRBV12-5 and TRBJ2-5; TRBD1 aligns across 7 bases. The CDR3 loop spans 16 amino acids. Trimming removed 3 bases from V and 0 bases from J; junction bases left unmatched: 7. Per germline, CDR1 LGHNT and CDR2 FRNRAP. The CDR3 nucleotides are TGTGCTAGTGGTTTTTTGAGGGGGCAGTACCAAGAGACCCAGTACTTC. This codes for CASGFLRGQYQETQYF.

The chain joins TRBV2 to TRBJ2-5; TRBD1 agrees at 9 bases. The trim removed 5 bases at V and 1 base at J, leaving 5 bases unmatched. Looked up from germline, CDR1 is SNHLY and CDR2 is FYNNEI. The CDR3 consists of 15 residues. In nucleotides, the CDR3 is TGTGCCAGCAGTTACAGGGGGCGCTCCCAAGAGACCCAGTACTTC. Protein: CASSYRGRSQETQYF.

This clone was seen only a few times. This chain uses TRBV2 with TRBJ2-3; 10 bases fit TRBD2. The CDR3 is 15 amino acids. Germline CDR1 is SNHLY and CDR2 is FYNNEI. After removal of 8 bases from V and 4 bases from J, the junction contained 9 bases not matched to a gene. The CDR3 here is CASSRQRGGADTQYF. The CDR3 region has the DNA TGTGCCAGCTCACGCCAGCGGGGGGGCGCAGATACGCAGTATTTT.

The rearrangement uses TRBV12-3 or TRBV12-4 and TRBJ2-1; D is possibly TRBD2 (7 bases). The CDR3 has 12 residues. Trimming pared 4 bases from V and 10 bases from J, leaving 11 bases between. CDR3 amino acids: CASSSGEGEQFF. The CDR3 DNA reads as TGTGCCAGCAGTTCAGGGGAGGGCGAGCAGTTCTTC.